The present T cell receptor beta chain was sequenced within a study of tumor-infiltrating lymphocytes in localized non-small cell lung cancer. V lost 1 base and J lost 0, with 13 bases in between. Germline loops: CDR1 MNHNS, CDR2 SASEGT. The CDR3 sequence is 16 residues long. Method: immunoSEQ multiplex PCR; TCRdb's copy keeps in-frame clones and lacks some. The table includes around 17,000 clones, 45% detected once. The rearrangement uses TRBV6-1 and TRBJ2-7; D unclear. This TCR was sampled from a human donor with non-small cell lung cancer. Input material: lung tumor tissue. CDR3 sequence: CASSEGIASSSYEQYF. The CDR3 DNA sequence: TGTGCCAGCAGTGAAGGTATAGCCTCATCCTCCTACGAGCAGTACTTC.